Sequencing of this T cell receptor (beta chain) was carried out in a study of cytomegalovirus exposure and HLA in healthy donors. This clone was recorded a few times. The antigen is undetermined. The junction differs from germline at one of its ends, possibly a read error. 60 Vbeta and 13 Jbeta primers were used in PCR. Only in-frame clones appear in the TCRdb table, and some are missing; sequencing was by immunoSEQ multiplex PCR. Of about 130,000 clones listed, around 83% are singletons. Findings of the study overall: In a later analysis, at a false discovery rate of 0.05, 16,951 TCR beta sequences matched HLA alleles. In a later analysis, TCR beta V- and J-gene trimming showed a link to a missense DCLRE1C variant.

CDR3 length equals 11 residues. The germline V gene encodes CDR1 SGHDN and CDR2 FVKESK. This chain connects TRBV14 to TRBJ2-7; 7 bases align to TRBD2. The material sequenced was PBMCs. The TCR comes from a woman aged 25 to 45 in good health and CMV-seropositive. Here the CDR3 reads CASSQSGILDF. Here the CDR3 DNA reads TGTGCCAGCAGCCAAAGCGGGATACTTGACTTC.